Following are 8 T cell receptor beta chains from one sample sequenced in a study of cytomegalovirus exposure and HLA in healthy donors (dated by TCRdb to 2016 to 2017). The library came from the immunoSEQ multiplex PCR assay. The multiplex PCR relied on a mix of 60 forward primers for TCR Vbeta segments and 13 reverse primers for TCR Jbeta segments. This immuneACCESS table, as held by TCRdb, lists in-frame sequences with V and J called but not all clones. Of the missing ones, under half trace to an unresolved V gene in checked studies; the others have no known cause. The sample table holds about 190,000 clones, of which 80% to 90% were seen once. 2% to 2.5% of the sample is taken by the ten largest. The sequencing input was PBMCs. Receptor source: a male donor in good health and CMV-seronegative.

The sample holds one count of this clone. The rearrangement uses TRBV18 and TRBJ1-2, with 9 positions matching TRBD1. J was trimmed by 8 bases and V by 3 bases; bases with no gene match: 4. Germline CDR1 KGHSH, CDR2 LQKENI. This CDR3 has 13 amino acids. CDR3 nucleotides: TGTGCCAGCTCACCTAGGACAGGGGAAGGCTACACCTTC. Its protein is CASSPRTGEGYTF.

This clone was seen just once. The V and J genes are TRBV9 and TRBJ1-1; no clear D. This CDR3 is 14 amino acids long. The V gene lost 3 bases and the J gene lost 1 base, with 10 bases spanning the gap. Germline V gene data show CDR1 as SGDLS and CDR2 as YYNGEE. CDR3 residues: CASSALGGNTEAFF. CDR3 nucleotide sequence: TGTGCCAGCAGCGCCCTGGGAGGGAACACTGAAGCTTTCTTT.

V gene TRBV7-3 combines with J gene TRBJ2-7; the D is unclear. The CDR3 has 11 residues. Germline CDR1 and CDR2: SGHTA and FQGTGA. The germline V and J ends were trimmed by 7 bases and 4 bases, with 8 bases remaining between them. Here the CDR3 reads CASTVEYEQYF. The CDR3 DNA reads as TGTGCCAGCACGGTAGAATACGAGCAGTACTTC.

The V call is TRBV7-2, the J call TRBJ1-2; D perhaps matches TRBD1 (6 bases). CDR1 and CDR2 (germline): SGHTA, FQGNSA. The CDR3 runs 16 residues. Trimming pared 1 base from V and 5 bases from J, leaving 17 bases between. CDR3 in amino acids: CASSLVSPGVGYGYTF. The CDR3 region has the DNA TGTGCCAGCAGCTTAGTTAGTCCAGGGGTGGGGTATGGCTACACCTTC.

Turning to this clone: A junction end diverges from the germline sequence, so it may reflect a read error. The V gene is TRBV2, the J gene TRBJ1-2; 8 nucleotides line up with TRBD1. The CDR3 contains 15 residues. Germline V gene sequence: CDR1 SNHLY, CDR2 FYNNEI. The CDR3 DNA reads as TGTGCCAGCAGCTTGTCTCAGGGGGCAGAGTATGGCTACCCCTTC. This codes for CASSLSQGAEYGYPF.

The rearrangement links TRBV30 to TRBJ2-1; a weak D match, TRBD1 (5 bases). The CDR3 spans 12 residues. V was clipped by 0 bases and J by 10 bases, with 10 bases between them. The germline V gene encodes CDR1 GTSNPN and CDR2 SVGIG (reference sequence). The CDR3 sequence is CAWSVGLLEQFF. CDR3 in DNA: TGTGCCTGGAGTGTGGGGCTCCTCGAGCAGTTCTTC.

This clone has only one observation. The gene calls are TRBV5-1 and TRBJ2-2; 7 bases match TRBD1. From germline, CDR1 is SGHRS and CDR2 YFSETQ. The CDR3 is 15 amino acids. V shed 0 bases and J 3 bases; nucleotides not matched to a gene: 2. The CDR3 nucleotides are TGCGCCAGCAGCTTGGAGGGGACAGACACCGGGGAGCTGTTTTTT. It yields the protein CASSLEGTDTGELFF.

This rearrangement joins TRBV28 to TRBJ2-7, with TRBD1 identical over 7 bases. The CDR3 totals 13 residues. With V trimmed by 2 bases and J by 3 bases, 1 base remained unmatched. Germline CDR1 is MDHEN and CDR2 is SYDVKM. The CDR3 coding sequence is TGTGCCAGCAGTTTAGGACAGGTCTACGAGCAGTACTTC. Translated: CASSLGQVYEQYF.